The clone carrying this T cell receptor beta chain has a handful of counts. This same CDR3 is encoded by further DNA sequences in the sample. The source of the sample is a study of shared clonotypes between healthy human individuals. Study-level background: The composition of the donors was a couple of women and a few men aged 18 to 49.

Generated by immunoSEQ multiplex PCR, the TCRdb table keeps only in-frame clones and is missing some. Counted here are over 2 million clones, 85% to 95% occurring once; the ten biggest clones make up approximately 0.4%. Losses at the gene ends were 4 bases for V and 1 base for J; bases not matched to a gene: 1. This CDR3 is 14 amino acids long. Germline CDR1 LNHDA, CDR2 SQIVND (reference sequence). This TCR was sampled from a man aged 18 to 29 in good health. Some clones in this sample may be carry-over from other donors' samples. The genes are TRBV19 and TRBJ1-1; 9 bases fit TRBD1. The sample taken for sequencing was naive CD4+ T cells from PBMCs. Stated subset: CD45RA+ positively selected. CDR3 loop: CASSTGQGNTEAFF. In DNA, the CDR3 is TGTGCCAGTAGTACGGGACAGGGGAACACTGAAGCTTTCTTT.